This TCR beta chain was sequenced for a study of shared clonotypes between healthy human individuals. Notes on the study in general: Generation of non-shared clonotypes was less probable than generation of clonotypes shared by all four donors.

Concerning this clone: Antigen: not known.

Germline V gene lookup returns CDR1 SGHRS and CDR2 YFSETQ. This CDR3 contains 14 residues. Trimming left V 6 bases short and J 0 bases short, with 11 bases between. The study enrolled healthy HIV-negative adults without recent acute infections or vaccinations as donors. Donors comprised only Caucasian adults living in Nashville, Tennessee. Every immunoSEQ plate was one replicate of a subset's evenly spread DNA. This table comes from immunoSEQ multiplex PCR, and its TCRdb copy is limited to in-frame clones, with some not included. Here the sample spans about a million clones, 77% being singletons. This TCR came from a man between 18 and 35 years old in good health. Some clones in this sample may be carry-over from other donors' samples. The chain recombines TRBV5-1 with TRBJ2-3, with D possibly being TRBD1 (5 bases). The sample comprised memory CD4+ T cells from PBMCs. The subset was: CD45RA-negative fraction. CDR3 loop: CASKGATSTDTQYF. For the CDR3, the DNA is TGCGCCAGCAAAGGGGCTACTAGCACAGATACGCAGTATTTT.